This T cell receptor beta chain originates from a study of shared clonotypes between healthy human individuals (dated by TCRdb to 2018 to 2021). About the study as a whole: Two women and a few men aged 18 to 49 years were included in the cohort. Per donor, three plates each were used for CD4 naive and CD4 memory, two for CD8 naive, and one for CD8 memory. Each donor's leukapheresis produced roughly between roughly 0.85 and 10 billion PBMCs. The study deeply sequenced blood TCR repertoires of five healthy adults to estimate repertoire size and the extent of clonotype sharing between individuals. Different laboratories and diverse techniques were used to prepare libraries and sequence TCR repertoires, to increase sequencing depth and limit assay-specific biases. The research as a whole found: Based on pairwise subsampling, the degree of clonotype sharing among donors was expected to be affected by sequencing depth. Compared with non-shared clonotypes, clonotypes shared by all four sorted-subset donors had higher generation probabilities. Larger estimated clonotype richness was generally found for naive subsets than for memory subsets. Only blood was sampled, and tissue TCR repertoires likely differ from those in blood. Because the study included a small number of donors, the genetic and exposure-history diversity represented was limited. Rarefaction of sorted-subset datasets indicated incomplete sequencing despite the large sequencing depth. Across a few donors, around 5% of naive CD4, 3% to 4% of naive CD8, 2.3% of memory CD4, and roughly 0.4% of memory CD8 clonotypes were shared.

V is shortened by 3 bases, J by 7 bases, and the region joining them spans 13 bases. CDR1 and CDR2 were assigned from the germline V gene (reference sequence) as SEHNR and FQNEAQ. The cysteine opens and the phenylalanine closes a CDR3 of 14 amino acids. The retained sequence is limited to the CDR3, 42 bases, with the frame set at the first base. Remarks on this clone: This receptor's antigen is unknown. Per-base quality was not reported, and no clone a single base away is much larger than it.

Healthy HIV-negative adults with no recently reported acute infections or vaccinations were included as donors. All donors were Caucasian adults living in Nashville, Tennessee, USA. CD4+ T cells were enriched by magnetic negative selection; naive cells were then positively selected on CD45RA, and the negative fraction formed the memory subset. After blood collection by leukapheresis, PBMCs were isolated using Ficoll-Histopaque density gradient centrifugation and then cryopreserved in the vapor phase of liquid nitrogen. Analytical flow cytometry was used to check the purity and quantity of each magnetically sorted T cell population. Genomic DNA was isolated from every sorted fraction and measured by UV absorbance on a Nanodrop 2000c. TCR CDR3 regions were amplified from genomic DNA by multiplex PCR using the deep immunoSEQ assay. Extracted genomic DNA from each cell subset was spread evenly across all wells of several immunoSEQ 96-well plates, with each plate serving as a replicate. For sorted subsets, each replicate PCR was loaded with roughly 200 ng genomic DNA, equivalent to 30,000 or so T cell genomes. The purified libraries were quantified using a Qubit 3.0 fluorometer, sized with a Bioanalyzer 2100, and then quantified again using the KAPA Library Quantification kit. Each immunoSEQ 96-well plate was sequenced on its own single-read 150-cycle Illumina NextSeq 550 flow cell. Processing in the source paper ran as follows. Because the immunoSEQ output included only junctional sequences and no quality scores, the filtering could not be the same as the filtering used for full-length reads. Sequences were annotated with PyIR, a Python wrapper for IgBLAST v1.9, and V/J genes and CDR3 were assigned using IMGT germline references. Reads were removed for weak V/J assignments (E-value above 1e-6), missing CDR3, stop codons, out-of-frame junctions, or ambiguous translated residues. V3J clonotypes were defined as sequences sharing the same inferred V gene, J gene, and CDR3 amino acid sequence. To compute the percentage overlap between repertoires, the number of shared unique clonotypes was divided by the size of the smaller repertoire. RTK rarefaction, the Chao1 estimator, and Recon v2.1 estimates of unobserved clonotypes were used to assess repertoire richness. Generation probabilities were computed with OLGA for all TCRbeta clonotypes obtained by the gDNA method from several donors. This is the immuneACCESS table as TCRdb keeps it, with only in-frame sequences that have V and J called. A part of the clones is gone; compared with another copy, unresolved V genes explain less than half, and the rest is unexplained. The V and J calls and clone size were taken over from that table, and D and trimming were inferred from the DNA. Present in this sample are roughly 640,000 clones, around 97% of which were seen just once. About 0.06% of the sample is in the top ten clones.

The clonotype was recovered from a woman aged 30 to 39 in good health. Material for sequencing was naive CD4+ T cells sorted from blood. This sample's cell subset or site label indicates: CD45RA+ positively selected. In this chain, TRBV7-9 is recombined with TRBJ2-4; confidence is insufficient to name the D gene. The DNA sequence reads TGTGCCAGCAGCTTCGACACGGGTCCCAACATTCAGTACTTC. Protein translation: CASSFDTGPNIQYF.